The clone carrying this T cell receptor beta chain was found a few times. Its antigen remains unidentified. The data are from a study of PD-1 blockade in mismatch repair-deficient tumors. On the study more broadly: Enrolled about 2013-2016, patients had progressing, pretreated mismatch repair-deficient cancers of around twelve types. Study observations and caveats: Tumor-resident clones, often undetectable pretreatment in blood, expanded then contracted after pembrolizumab.

PCR or immunohistochemistry showed mismatch repair deficiency in every enrolled patient. TCR sequencing covered a few patients who responded to pembrolizumab. Generated by immunoSEQ multiplex PCR, the TCRdb table keeps only in-frame clones and is missing some. The sample yields about 68,000 clones, approximately 78% seen once. This sample comprised peripheral blood, obtained 2 weeks after starting pembrolizumab. This TCR was sampled from an adult with mismatch repair-deficient cancer.

CDR3 sequence reads: CASGAGGYEQFF. DNA for the CDR3: TGTGCCAGCGGGGCGGGAGGCTATGAGCAGTTCTTC. This chain connects TRBV2 to TRBJ2-1, with TRBD2 matching over 8 bases. The CDR3 sequence is 12 residues long. Germline V gives CDR1 SNHLY, CDR2 FYNNEI. Trimming at V came to 8 bases and at J to 8 bases, leaving 5 bases not matched to a gene.